A selection of T cell receptor beta chains follows, all from one sample in a study of blood T cell repertoires in COVID-19. Libraries were prepared by immunoSEQ multiplex PCR; TCRdb keeps only in-frame clonotypes and omits some of them. Of 100,000 to 150,000 clones listed, approximately 80% are singletons. Sample: peripheral blood. The origin of the receptors is a woman between 55 and 75 years old with acute or convalescent COVID-19. CDR3s include the opening cysteine and the closing phenylalanine or tryptophan. The D gene is left open where the match is weak. The listing skips clone size in some rows; elsewhere it reads once, few, many or a size class.

CASSFTGDYGYTF | TGTGCCAGCAGCTTTACGGGGGACTATGGCTACACCTTC | . | TRBJ1-2 | TRBV7-2 | .
CASSISGGKKRLFF | TGTGCCAGTAGTATTTCAGGGGGCAAAAAGCGGCTGTTTTTT | TRBD1 | TRBJ2-2 | TRBV19 | few
CSASSFQGIYNEQFF | TGCAGTGCTAGTAGCTTTCAGGGTATCTACAATGAGCAGTTCTTC | . | TRBJ2-1 | TRBV20-1 | once
CASSLSSMNTEAFF | TGCGCCAGCAGCTTGTCCTCTATGAACACTGAAGCTTTCTTT | . | TRBJ1-1 | TRBV5-1 | .
CASSPMSGARAFF | TGTGCCAGCAGCCCAATGTCTGGGGCACGAGCTTTCTTT | . | TRBJ1-1 | TRBV7-8 | .
CASSDRSKVKNIQYF | TGTGCCAGCAGCGACCGGAGTAAAGTCAAAAACATTCAGTACTTC | . | TRBJ2-4 | TRBV3-1/TRBV3-2 | once
CASSFPGGSYGYTF | TGTGCCAGCAGTTTTCCAGGGGGAAGCTATGGCTACACCTTC | TRBD1 | TRBJ1-2 | TRBV28 | .
CSASNTGTEAFF | TGCAGTGCTAGTAATACAGGGACTGAAGCTTTCTTT | . | TRBJ1-1 | TRBV20-1 | .
CASSFGGFQPQHF | TGTGCCAGCAGCTTCGGGGGTTTTCAGCCCCAGCATTTT | . | TRBJ1-5 | TRBV5-6 | .
CATSVGQGRNEQYF | TGTGCCACCAGTGTGGGACAGGGTAGGAACGAGCAGTACTTC | TRBD1 | TRBJ2-7 | TRBV24-1 | .
CASSSSRFSGYTF | TGTGCCAGCAGCTCATCCCGGTTTAGTGGCTACACCTTC | . | TRBJ1-2 | TRBV11-2 | .
CASSRASTSGANVLTF | TGTGCCAGTAGTAGGGCCTCTACCTCTGGGGCCAACGTCCTGACTTTC | . | TRBJ2-6 | TRBV19 | few
CASSSPGQSLNTEAFF | TGTGCCAGTAGTTCTCCGGGACAGAGTTTGAACACTGAAGCTTTCTTT | TRBD1 | TRBJ1-1 | TRBV19 | .
CASSFNIGDTIYF | TGTGCCAGCAGCTTTAATATCGGGGACACCATATATTTT | . | TRBJ1-3 | TRBV7-9 | .
CASSQRGNSYNEQFF | TGTGCCAGCAGTCAACGGGGGAACTCCTACAATGAGCAGTTCTTC | . | TRBJ2-1 | TRBV7-8 | .
CSADRGTEAFF | TGCAGCGCCGACAGGGGCACTGAAGCTTTCTTT | TRBD1 | TRBJ1-1 | TRBV29-1 | .
CASSLAASMNTEAFF | TGTGCCAGCAGCTTGGCGGCATCGATGAACACTGAAGCTTTCTTT | . | TRBJ1-1 | TRBV11-2 | .
CASSLAGRETQYF | TGTGCCAGCAGCTTAGCCGGGAGAGAGACCCAGTACTTC | . | TRBJ2-5 | TRBV11-2 | .
CAISDGTPQETQYF | TGTGCCATCAGTGACGGGACACCCCAAGAGACCCAGTACTTC | . | TRBJ2-5 | TRBV10-3 | .
CSASPSDEQFF | TGCAGTGCTAGCCCTAGCGATGAGCAGTTCTTC | . | TRBJ2-1 | TRBV20-1 | .
CASSIRGQSLSEAFF | TGTGCCAGTAGTATCAGAGGACAAAGTCTTTCTGAAGCTTTCTTT | . | TRBJ1-1 | TRBV19 | .
CASSPSHRERTGELFF | TGTGCCAGCAGCCCTTCTCACAGGGAGCGCACCGGGGAGCTGTTTTTT | . | TRBJ2-2 | TRBV11-2 | .
CASKAGPDQETQYF | TGTGCCAGCAAGGCAGGCCCCGACCAAGAGACCCAGTACTTC | . | TRBJ2-5 | TRBV2 | .
CASRRTGTETQETQYF | TGCGCCAGCAGGCGGACCGGGACAGAGACCCAAGAGACCCAGTACTTC | TRBD1 | TRBJ2-5 | TRBV5-1 | few
CASSQVRLLPNEQFF | TGTGCCAGCAGCCAAGTGCGGCTGCTCCCGAATGAGCAGTTCTTC | . | TRBJ2-1 | TRBV14 | .
CASSPQSFRGTEAFF | TGTGCCAGCAGTCCACAGTCCTTCAGGGGCACTGAAGCTTTCTTT | . | TRBJ1-1 | TRBV2 | .
CASSLRKKQGFGEAFF | TGTGCCAGCAGCTTACGAAAAAAACAGGGTTTCGGTGAAGCTTTCTTT | . | TRBJ1-1 | TRBV5-6 | .
CASRRQGRTAEAFF | TGTGCCAGCAGAAGACAGGGGAGGACGGCTGAAGCTTTCTTT | TRBD1 | TRBJ1-1 | TRBV27 | once
CASSRDRNEKLFF | TGCGCCAGCAGCCGGGACAGGAATGAAAAACTGTTTTTT | TRBD1 | TRBJ1-4 | TRBV5-1 | once
CASSLFWDRGLTEAFF | TGTGCCAGCAGTTTATTTTGGGACAGGGGTTTAACTGAAGCTTTCTTT | TRBD1 | TRBJ1-1 | TRBV28 | .
CASSQDGERGYTF | TGTGCCAGCAGCCAAGACGGGGAAAGGGGCTACACCTTC | . | TRBJ1-2 | TRBV3-1/TRBV3-2 | .
CASRRQGLANEKLFF | TGTGCCAGCCGGCGACAGGGTCTAGCTAATGAAAAACTGTTTTTT | TRBD1 | TRBJ1-4 | TRBV19 | .
CASSEGTGSQPQHF | TGTGCCAGCAGTGAAGGGACAGGGAGTCAGCCCCAGCATTTT | TRBD1 | TRBJ1-5 | TRBV6-1 | .
CASSTLTGVETQYF | TGTGCCAGCAGCACCCTTACAGGGGTCGAGACCCAGTACTTC | TRBD1 | TRBJ2-5 | TRBV2 | once
CASSDEDSTDTQYF | TGTGCCAGCAGCGACGAGGACTCGACAGATACGCAGTATTTT | . | TRBJ2-3 | TRBV2 | .
CASSLGPGGDLNTEAFF | TGTGCCAGCAGCTTAGGCCCAGGGGGCGACTTGAACACTGAAGCTTTCTTT | TRBD1 | TRBJ1-1 | TRBV7-3 | .
CASSEWGGSGTEAFF | TGTGCCAGCAGTGAATGGGGGGGGTCGGGAACTGAAGCTTTCTTT | . | TRBJ1-1 | TRBV25-1 | .
CASSRAGTGTDTQYF | TGTGCCAGCAGCCGAGCCGGGACAGGGACAGATACGCAGTATTTT | TRBD1 | TRBJ2-3 | TRBV7-3 | once
CASIQRQDNTEAFF | TGTGCCAGCATTCAAAGACAGGATAACACTGAAGCTTTCTTT | . | TRBJ1-1 | TRBV27 | .
CASRRGGGPNEQFF | TGTGCCAGCAGAAGGGGCGGGGGCCCCAATGAGCAGTTCTTC | . | TRBJ2-1 | TRBV3-1/TRBV3-2 | .
CAITTQNYGYTF | TGTGCCATCACGACACAGAACTATGGCTACACCTTC | . | TRBJ1-2 | TRBV10-3 | once
CASSQDQVARETQYF | TGCGCCAGCAGCCAAGATCAAGTAGCTAGGGAGACCCAGTACTTC | . | TRBJ2-5 | TRBV4-1 | .
CASSPETSGVWNEQFF | TGTGCCAGCAGCCCTGAAACTAGCGGGGTATGGAATGAGCAGTTCTTC | TRBD2 | TRBJ2-1 | TRBV5-8 | once
CASRTGQGNGGYTF | TGTGCCAGCAGAACCGGACAGGGGAACGGGGGCTACACCTTC | TRBD1 | TRBJ1-2 | TRBV28 | .
CASSLINRGEAFF | TGTGCCAGCAGTTTAATCAATAGGGGGGAAGCTTTCTTT | . | TRBJ1-1 | TRBV12-3/TRBV12-4 | .
CAWSAGPNQPQHF | TGTGCCTGGAGTGCTGGCCCCAATCAGCCCCAGCATTTT | . | TRBJ1-5 | TRBV30 | .
CASSWAGGNLSPASLHF | TGTGCCAGCAGTTGGGCCGGAGGTAACTTAAGTCCGGCGTCCCTCCACTTT | . | TRBJ1-6 | TRBV28 | .
CASGLVRGGNQPQHF | TGTGCTAGTGGTTTGGTAAGGGGTGGCAATCAGCCCCAGCATTTT | . | TRBJ1-5 | TRBV12-5 | .
CASQIWGGDEQYF | TGTGCCAGCCAGATTTGGGGAGGGGACGAGCAGTACTTC | TRBD2 | TRBJ2-7 | TRBV2 | few